The rows below give T cell receptor beta chains drawn from one sample of a study of low-dose radiotherapy and immunotherapy resistance in tumors. TCRdb re-called the reads with MiXCR, one entry per CDR3 protein. The table lists tens of thousands of distinct CDR3 sequences, 20% to 25% of them singletons. The sample here was PBMCs, taken after low-dose radiotherapy plus immunotherapy. The source of these receptors is a female donor with ovarian cancer. Each CDR3 is given with its conserved first and last residue. The D gene is left open where the match is weak. Clone size, where shown, is once, few, many, or a class for clones that have expanded.

V: TRBV18
J: TRBJ1-2
size: -
D: TRBD1
CDR3: CASSPGQGASYGYTF
DNA: TGTGCCAGCTCACCGGGACAGGGGGCGAGCTATGGCTACACCTTC

V: TRBV28
J: TRBJ2-7
size: -
D: TRBD2
CDR3: CASSFWTSGRAYEQYF
DNA: TGTGCCAGCAGTTTTTGGACTAGCGGGAGGGCCTACGAGCAGTACTTC

V: TRBV13
J: TRBJ2-1
size: -
D: TRBD1
CDR3: CASSRPLRDSSYNEQFF
DNA: TGTGCCAGCAGCCGCCCCCTCCGGGACAGCTCCTACAATGAGCAGTTCTTC

V: TRBV7-2
J: TRBJ1-6
size: many
D: TRBD1
CDR3: CASSLSEAGQTNSPLHF
DNA: TGTGCCAGCAGCTTAAGCGAGGCGGGACAGACCAATTCACCCCTCCACTTT

V: TRBV4-1
J: TRBJ2-7
size: many
D: -
CDR3: CASSQPTEGGYEQYF
DNA: TGCGCCAGCAGCCAACCAACGGAAGGTGGCTACGAGCAGTACTTC

V: TRBV28
J: TRBJ1-3
size: many
D: -
CDR3: CASSPRLAPSGNTIYF
DNA: TGTGCCAGCAGTCCAAGACTTGCTCCCTCTGGAAACACCATATATTTT

V: TRBV20-1
J: TRBJ2-5
size: many
D: -
CDR3: CSARSSAGETQYF
DNA: TGCAGTGCTAGATCCAGCGCAGGAGAGACCCAGTACTTC

V: TRBV28
J: TRBJ1-6
size: many
D: TRBD1
CDR3: CASSLRGGTVKSPLHF
DNA: TGTGCCAGCAGTTTACGGGGGGGGACAGTTAAATCACCCCTCCACTTT

V: TRBV6-2/TRBV6-3
J: TRBJ1-4
size: many
D: -
CDR3: CASSPRAIGGKLFF
DNA: TGTGCCAGCAGTCCCAGGGCGATCGGCGGAAAACTGTTTTTT

V: TRBV4-1
J: TRBJ2-1
size: many
D: -
CDR3: CASSQGNEQFF
DNA: TGCGCCAGCAGCCAAGGCAATGAGCAGTTCTTC

V: TRBV24-1
J: TRBJ1-1
size: many
D: -
CDR3: CATSGLPRTGNTEAFF
DNA: TGTGCCACCAGTGGTCTACCTCGGACGGGGAACACTGAAGCTTTCTTT

V: TRBV6-2/TRBV6-3
J: TRBJ2-5
size: many
D: -
CDR3: CASSSPILQETQYF
DNA: TGTGCCAGCAGTTCCCCGATCCTTCAAGAGACCCAGTACTTC

V: TRBV20-1
J: TRBJ2-1
size: many
D: -
CDR3: CSARLGREQFF
DNA: TGCAGTGCTAGACTAGGTAGAGAGCAGTTCTTC

V: TRBV24-1
J: TRBJ2-2
size: medium-sized
D: -
CDR3: CATSGPGSTGELFF
DNA: TGTGCCACCTCCGGACCCGGGAGCACCGGGGAGCTGTTTTTT

V: TRBV11-2
J: TRBJ1-2
size: many
D: -
CDR3: CASRETTGLGYTF
DNA: TGTGCCAGCAGAGAAACAACAGGGCTTGGCTACACCTTC

V: TRBV19
J: TRBJ2-3
size: -
D: TRBD2
CDR3: CASSPTTSGSLDTQYF
DNA: TGTGCCAGTAGTCCTACCACTAGCGGGAGTTTGGATACGCAGTATTTT

V: TRBV6-1
J: TRBJ2-7
size: many
D: TRBD2
CDR3: CASSETGLAWYEQYF
DNA: TGTGCCAGCAGTGAGACCGGACTAGCTTGGTACGAGCAGTACTTC

V: TRBV10-3
J: TRBJ2-5
size: many
D: -
CDR3: CAISESARTETQYF
DNA: TGTGCCATCAGTGAGTCCGCCCGAACCGAGACCCAGTACTTC

V: TRBV7-9
J: TRBJ2-1
size: -
D: TRBD2
CDR3: CASSPRTSGDNEQFF
DNA: TGTGCCAGCAGCCCCAGGACTAGCGGAGACAATGAGCAGTTCTTC

V: TRBV5-1
J: TRBJ2-1
size: -
D: -
CDR3: CASSLEGGGPYNEQFF
DNA: TGCGCCAGCAGCTTGGAAGGAGGGGGCCCCTACAATGAGCAGTTCTTC

V: TRBV4-2
J: TRBJ2-3
size: many
D: -
CDR3: CAVGRGITQYF
DNA: TGTGCCGTCGGACGGGGTATTACGCAGTATTTT

V: TRBV7-2
J: TRBJ2-1
size: many
D: -
CDR3: CASSYRSSYNEQFF
DNA: TGTGCCAGCAGCTACCGGAGCTCCTACAATGAGCAGTTCTTC

V: TRBV7-9
J: TRBJ2-5
size: many
D: -
CDR3: CASSSGGSYQETQYF
DNA: TGTGCCAGCAGCTCGGGGGGCAGCTACCAAGAGACCCAGTACTTC